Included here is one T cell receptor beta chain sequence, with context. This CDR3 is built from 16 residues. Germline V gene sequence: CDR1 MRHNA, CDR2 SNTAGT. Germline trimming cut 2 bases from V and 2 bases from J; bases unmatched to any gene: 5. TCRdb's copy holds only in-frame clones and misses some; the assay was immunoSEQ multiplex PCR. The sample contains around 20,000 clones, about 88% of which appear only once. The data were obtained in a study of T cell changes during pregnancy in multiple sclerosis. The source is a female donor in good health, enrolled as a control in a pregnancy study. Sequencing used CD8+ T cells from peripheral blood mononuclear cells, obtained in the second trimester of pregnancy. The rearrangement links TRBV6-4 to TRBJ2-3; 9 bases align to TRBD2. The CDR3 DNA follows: TGTGCCAGCAGTGACGGTGCTAGCGGGGACACAGATACGCAGTATTTT. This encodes CASSDGASGDTDTQYF.